What follows are 16 T cell receptor beta chains derived from one specimen sequenced in a study of blood T cell repertoires in COVID-19. Repertoires were generated with immunoSEQ multiplex PCR, while TCRdb's copy carries only in-frame clones and drops some. The repertoire holds some 200,000 clones, with roughly 88% as singletons. The sequenced sample consisted of PBMCs or T cells enriched from blood (not recorded which). The receptors here all came from a woman in her thirties or forties with acute COVID-19.

J is TRBJ1-2 and V is TRBV5-1; D is ambiguous. The length of the CDR3 is 14 residues. Trimming cost V 2 bases and J 8 bases, with 16 bases left between them. Per germline, CDR1 SGHRS and CDR2 YFSETQ. CDR3 DNA sequence: TGCGCCAGCAGCTTCGAGAGCGGTTTGGGGGGCTACACCTTC. Its translation: CASSFESGLGGYTF.

The genes are TRBV6-5 and TRBJ1-1, with D possibly being TRBD1 (5 bases). Germline loops: CDR1 MNHEY, CDR2 SVGAGI. The CDR3 runs 14 residues. Trimming stripped 6 bases from V and 4 bases from J, with 15 bases between. CDR3 region: CASRPYMGPTEAFF. The CDR3 region has the DNA TGTGCCAGCAGGCCCTATATGGGGCCCACTGAAGCTTTCTTT.

This clone was seen once. The chain combines TRBV19 with TRBJ1-2; unclear D gene. Looked up from germline, CDR1 is LNHDA and CDR2 is SQIVND (reference sequence). This CDR3 contains 16 residues. V lost 5 bases and J lost 4, with 20 bases in between. Here the CDR3 reads CASSGGQILLGYGYTF. The CDR3 DNA is TGTGCCAGTAGTGGCGGCCAAATCCTTCTAGGCTATGGCTACACCTTC. The full variable domain, rest sourced from reference TRBV19 and TRBJ1-2, is DGGITQSPKYLFRKEGQNVTLSCEQNLNHDAMYWYRQDPGQGLRLIYYSQIVNDFQKGDIAEGYSVSREKKESFPLTVTSAQKNPTAFYLCASSGGQILLGYGYTFGSGTRLTVV.

V and J are TRBV6-5 and TRBJ1-1, with D maybe TRBD1 (6 bases). The ends were cut back, 5 bases at V and 2 bases at J, with 15 bases in the middle. Germline CDR1 and CDR2: MNHEY and SVGAGI. This CDR3 is built from 15 residues. CDR3 sequence: CASSITQGYNTEAFF. The CDR3 bases are TGTGCCAGCAGTATCACCCAGGGGTATAACACTGAAGCTTTCTTT.

V usage is TRBV19 and J usage is TRBJ1-5, with D uncertain. The CDR3 loop spans 15 amino acids. Trimming cost V 1 base and J 4 bases, with 11 bases left between them. CDR1 and CDR2 (germline): LNHDA, SQIVND (reference sequence). CDR3 sequence: CASSIVPEANQPQHF. CDR3 coding DNA: TGTGCCAGTAGTATAGTACCAGAGGCTAATCAGCCCCAGCATTTT.

The sample holds one count of this clone. The V call is TRBV5-1, the J call TRBJ2-6; TRBD2 is a possible D gene (6 bases). Germline-derived CDR1 and CDR2 are SGHRS and YFSETQ. The CDR3 length is 18 residues. V lost 4 bases and J lost 1, with 18 bases in between. The CDR3 is CASSEGLLPNSGANVLTF. Here the CDR3 DNA reads TGCGCCAGCAGCGAGGGACTGCTCCCCAATTCTGGGGCCAACGTCCTGACTTTC.

V gene TRBV7-9 combines with J gene TRBJ2-7; 12 positions agree with TRBD1. The CDR3 spans 16 residues. V trimming: 5 bases; J trimming: 5 bases; junction bases outside the gene matches: 10. CDR1 and CDR2 (germline): SEHNR, FQNEAQ (reference sequence). CDR3 sequence: CASSALPGQGANEQYF. The CDR3 bases are TGTGCCAGCAGCGCACTACCGGGACAGGGGGCGAACGAGCAGTACTTC.

The chain is built from TRBV7-2 and TRBJ1-2, with a possible D match to TRBD1 (6 bases). CDR1 SGHTA and CDR2 FQGNSA come from the germline V gene. The CDR3 runs to 13 residues. Trimming pared 2 bases from V and 8 bases from J, leaving 12 bases between. The CDR3 reads CASSLNRANGYTF. The CDR3 DNA is TGTGCCAGCAGCTTAAACAGGGCGAACGGCTACACCTTC.

The V call is TRBV29-1, the J call TRBJ1-1; TRBD1 might be the D (5 bases). Deletions cut 2 bases from V and 0 bases from J, with 10 bases between. The CDR3 is 14 residues long. CDR1 and CDR2 (germline): SQVTM, ANQGSEA. In DNA form, the CDR3 reads TGCAGCGTTGAAAGCGGGACTTTGAACACTGAAGCTTTCTTT. Encoded protein: CSVESGTLNTEAFF.

This clone was counted once. This chain joins TRBV30 and TRBJ1-3; D is possibly TRBD1 (5 bases). V was trimmed by 4 bases and J by 1 base, leaving 5 bases between them. This CDR3 is 12 amino acids long. Germline V CDR1 and CDR2: GTSNPN, SVGIG (reference sequence). Here the CDR3 DNA reads TGTGCCTGGACAGGGTCTGGAAACACCATATATTTT. It encodes CAWTGSGNTIYF.

V and J are TRBV9 and TRBJ1-2; possibly TRBD1 for D (6 bases). CDR3 length: 13 amino acids. The V gene's germline CDR1 is SGDLS and CDR2 YYNGEE. Trimming shortened V by 3 bases and J by 4 bases, and 10 bases separated the two germline ends. The CDR3 region is CASSARGTYGYTF. The CDR3 nucleotides are TGTGCCAGCAGCGCCAGGGGAACCTATGGCTACACCTTC.

The chain is built from TRBV5-4 and TRBJ2-5; TRBD2 agrees at 7 bases. V shed 0 bases and J 2 bases; nucleotides not matched to a gene: 10. Germline lookup yields CDR1 SGHNT and CDR2 YYREEE (reference sequence). The CDR3 covers 17 residues. This CDR3 reads CASSLGILLSGQETQYF. CDR3 DNA: TGTGCCAGCAGCTTGGGAATACTTCTTAGCGGGCAAGAGACCCAGTACTTC.

This chain joins TRBV19 and TRBJ2-3; D is unclear. This CDR3 comprises 15 residues. The germline V gene encodes CDR1 LNHDA and CDR2 SQIVND (reference sequence). Trimming pared 1 base from V and 0 bases from J, leaving 8 bases between. In DNA form, the CDR3 reads TGTGCCAGTAGTATAGGTACACCTAGCACAGATACGCAGTATTTT. It encodes CASSIGTPSTDTQYF.

The chain combines TRBV2 with TRBJ1-1; TRBD1 might be the D (6 bases). V was clipped by 5 bases and J by 4 bases, with 14 bases between them. From germline, CDR1 is SNHLY and CDR2 FYNNEI. The CDR3 covers 14 residues. The CDR3 DNA is TGTGCCAGCAGTCCGACAGGAGACCTCACTGAAGCTTTCTTT. This gives the protein CASSPTGDLTEAFF.

The chain couples TRBV12-3 or TRBV12-4 to TRBJ2-1, with a possible D match to TRBD2 (6 bases). Between the trimmed V and J ends, which lost 7 bases and 9 bases, there was a span of 13 bases. The length of the CDR3 is 12 residues. Here the CDR3 DNA reads TGTGCCAGCACCCTGGCGGGATCTGAGCAGTTCTTC. Its translation is CASTLAGSEQFF.

This clone was seen once. V usage is TRBV28 and J usage is TRBJ1-2; D uncertain. The germline V and J ends were trimmed by 2 bases and 8 bases, with 9 bases remaining between them. The germline V gene encodes CDR1 MDHEN and CDR2 SYDVKM. This CDR3 is 12 amino acids long. The CDR3 spells CASSLRLGGYTF. CDR3 bases: TGTGCCAGCAGTTTACGGTTGGGCGGCTACACCTTC.